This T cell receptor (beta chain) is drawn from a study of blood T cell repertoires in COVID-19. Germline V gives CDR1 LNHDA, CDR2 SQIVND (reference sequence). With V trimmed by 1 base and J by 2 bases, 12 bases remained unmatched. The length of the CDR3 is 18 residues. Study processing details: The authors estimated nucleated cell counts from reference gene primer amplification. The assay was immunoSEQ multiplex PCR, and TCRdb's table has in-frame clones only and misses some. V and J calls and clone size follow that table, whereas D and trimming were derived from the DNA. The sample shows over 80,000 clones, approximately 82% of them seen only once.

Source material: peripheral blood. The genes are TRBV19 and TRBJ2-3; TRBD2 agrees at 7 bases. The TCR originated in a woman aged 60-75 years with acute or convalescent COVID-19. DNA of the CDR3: TGTGCCAGTAGTATAGGGGGCTTCGGGGAGGGGATCACAGATACGCAGTATTTT. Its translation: CASSIGGFGEGITDTQYF.